What follows are 3 T cell receptor beta chains derived from one specimen sequenced in a study of response to subunit inactivated influenza vaccine. From the RT-PCR reads, TCRdb called clonotypes with MiXCR, one entry per CDR3 protein. Found here are approximately 500,000 distinct CDR3 sequences, approximately 13% of them singletons; the top ten hold about an eighth. The source material was PBMCs from blood, sampled more than 35 days after vaccination. Source of these receptors: a man aged 45-60 years who received an inactivated influenza vaccine.

In nucleotides, the CDR3 is TGCGCCAGCAGACCCGGAGAGGGGTACACTGAAGCTTTCTTT. It translates to CASRPGEGYTEAFF. The V call is TRBV5-1, the J call TRBJ1-1; possibly TRBD1 for D (5 bases). The V and J ends lost 5 bases and 3 bases respectively, with 14 bases between them. The CDR3 runs to 14 residues. The germline gives CDR1 SGHRS, CDR2 YFSETQ.

There are a few counts of this clonotype. V is TRBV4-3 and J is TRBJ2-7, with 9 bases that match TRBD1. CDR3 length: 14 residues. V trimming: 4 bases; J trimming: 5 bases; junction bases outside the gene matches: 6. Germline-derived CDR1 and CDR2 are LGHNA and YSLEER. The DNA of the CDR3 is TGCGCCAGCAGCCCCGTGGGACAGGGAGACGAGCAGTACTTC. Residues: CASSPVGQGDEQYF.

This clonotype was seen repeatedly, ten times or more. The chain has TRBV9 and TRBJ2-3; tentatively, D is TRBD2 (7 bases). This CDR3 has 18 amino acids. Germline V gene data show CDR1 as SGDLS and CDR2 as YYNGEE. V was cut by 4 bases and J by 6 bases, with 27 bases left in between. The CDR3 loop is CASSPKGGLPRRGDTQYF. In nucleotides, the CDR3 is TGTGCCAGCAGCCCTAAGGGGGGACTACCCCGCCGGGGGGATACGCAGTATTTT.